Detailed here is one T cell receptor beta chain. This CDR3 has 14 amino acids. Trimming shortened V by 5 bases and J by 4 bases, and 14 bases separated the two germline ends. CDR1 SGHTA and CDR2 FQGNSA come from the germline V gene. This entry belongs to a study of blood T cell repertoires in COVID-19. In the original processing: Amplification of reference gene primers provided the estimated nucleated cell counts. Repertoires were generated with immunoSEQ multiplex PCR, while TCRdb's copy carries only in-frame clones and drops some. That table gives V, J and clone size, and the DNA gave D and trimming. The sample lists 35,000 to 45,000 clones; around 85% were seen once.

The genes are TRBV7-2 and TRBJ1-1, with D possibly being TRBD1 (5 bases). This receptor was taken from a man aged 55 to 70 with acute or convalescent COVID-19. What was sequenced was peripheral blood. CDR3 residues: CASSPWGGGTEAFF. CDR3 nucleotides: TGTGCCAGCAGCCCCTGGGGGGGTGGCACTGAAGCTTTCTTT.